This TCR beta chain stems from a study of T cells in Graves' hyperthyroidism and ophthalmopathy. Among the patients, aged 18 to 65, hyperthyroidism was newly diagnosed and had lasted under 2 months. What was amplified from RNA transcripts were TCR beta CDR3 regions. RT-PCR in the first round (using the HTBI primer set) targeted the TCR CDR3. A single record per CDR3 protein comes from TCRdb applying MiXCR to the multiplex PCR reads. The sample holds around 340,000 distinct CDR3 sequences; 14% are singletons and the top ten take roughly 24%. The germline V gene has CDR1 MNHEY and CDR2 SVGEGT. This CDR3 has 17 amino acids. J was trimmed by 8 bases and V by 0 bases; bases with no gene match: 12.

Sequenced input: blood. The sequence was collected from a woman in her twenties or thirties with Graves' hyperthyroidism. This rearrangement joins TRBV6-2 or TRBV6-3 to TRBJ2-4, with 8 positions matching TRBD2. Here the CDR3 reads CASSYSMASGSRDIQYF. The CDR3 bases are TGTGCCAGCAGTTACTCGATGGCTAGCGGGTCTAGGGACATTCAGTACTTC.